Presented here are 5 T cell receptor beta chains from one specimen sequenced in a study of CD4 T cells in relation to SARS-CoV-2 and coronaviruses (dated by TCRdb to about 2021). CD4+ T cells from unexposed donors were collected before the COVID-19 pandemic (2011-2018). Preparation of the library involved the immunoSEQ multiplex PCR assay. Here the immuneACCESS table is served through TCRdb, limited to in-frame sequences with V and J called. Missing clones are a known gap in these copies; in checked studies unresolved V genes cover under half, and the rest lacks a known reason. For this sample there are tens of thousands of clones; approximately 93% appear just once. The ten largest clones represent 0.23% of the sample. The material sequenced was naive CD4+ T cells from PBMCs. In light of the paper, this sample's cell subset or site label describes: naive CD4+ T cells isolated by negative enrichment. These TCRs come from a human donor in good health.

A single count supports this clone. The rearrangement uses TRBV18 and TRBJ1-6; D perhaps matches TRBD1 (5 bases). Germline-derived CDR1 and CDR2 are KGHSH and LQKENI. V was clipped by 0 bases and J by 7 bases, with 10 bases between them. This CDR3 has 15 amino acids. In nucleotides, the CDR3 is TGTGCCAGCTCACCACCGTCCAGGACAAATTCACCCCTCCACTTT. The encoded protein is CASSPPSRTNSPLHF. Full variable domain (rest looked up from reference TRBV18 and TRBJ1-6): NAGVMQNPRHLVRRRGQEARLRCSPMKGHSHVYWYRQLPEEGLKFMVYLQKENIIDESGMPKERFSAEFPKEGPSILRIQQVVRGDSAAYFCASSPPSRTNSPLHFGNGTRLTVT.

The genes are TRBV9 and TRBJ2-3; 7 positions match TRBD2. There are 15 residues in the CDR3. J lost 5 bases, V lost 2 bases, and 8 bases had no gene match. Germline V gene data show CDR1 as SGDLS and CDR2 as YYNGEE. The CDR3 here is CASSVTSGGVDTQYF. CDR3 nucleotide sequence: TGTGCCAGCAGCGTCACATCGGGAGGTGTAGATACGCAGTATTTT.

V gene TRBV6-5 combines with J gene TRBJ2-3; no clear D. The V and J ends lost 0 bases and 0 bases respectively, with 10 bases between them. The CDR3 runs to 16 residues. In germline, CDR1 is MNHEY, CDR2 SVGAGI. CDR3 amino acids: CASSYSRTVSTDTQYF. CDR3 nucleotide sequence: TGTGCCAGCAGTTACTCAAGGACGGTGAGCACAGATACGCAGTATTTT.

This clone was recorded once. The chain links TRBV5-1 to TRBJ2-1; D possibly matches TRBD1 or TRBD2 (5 bases each). V lost 0 bases and J 3 bases, leaving 7 bases between the germline ends. Looked up from germline, CDR1 is SGHRS and CDR2 is YFSETQ. The CDR3 totals 14 residues. In DNA, the CDR3 is TGCGCCAGCAGCTTGGGGGACGGCTACAATGAGCAGTTCTTC. Translating gives CASSLGDGYNEQFF. Full variable domain (missing parts from reference TRBV5-1 and TRBJ2-1): KAGVTQTPRYLIKTRGQQVTLSCSPISGHRSVSWYQQTPGQGLQFLFEYFSETQRNKGNFPGRFSGRQFSNSRSEMNVSTLELGDSALYLCASSLGDGYNEQFFGPGTRLTVL.

The chain carries TRBV7-2 and TRBJ2-2; no clear D gene. The CDR3 is 16 amino acids. V lost 0 bases and J 0 bases, leaving 8 bases between the germline ends. Germline V gene sequence: CDR1 SGHTA, CDR2 FQGNSA. CDR3 sequence: CASSLATLPNTGELFF. In nucleotides, the CDR3 is TGTGCCAGCAGCTTAGCAACCCTTCCGAACACCGGGGAGCTGTTTTTT.